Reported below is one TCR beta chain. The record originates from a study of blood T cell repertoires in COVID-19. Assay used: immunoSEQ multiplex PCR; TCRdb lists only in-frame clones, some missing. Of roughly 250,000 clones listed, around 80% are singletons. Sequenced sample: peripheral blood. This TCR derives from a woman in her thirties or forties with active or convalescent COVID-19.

The CDR3 loop reads CASSEQGIDTGELFF. CDR3 coding DNA: TGTGCCAGCAGCGAACAGGGAATCGACACCGGGGAGCTGTTTTTT. This chain joins TRBV5-4 and TRBJ2-2; possibly TRBD1 for D (6 bases). The germline V gene encodes CDR1 SGHNT and CDR2 YYREEE (reference sequence). Trimming removed 4 bases at V and 3 bases at J, with 13 bases between. The CDR3 runs to 15 residues.